The next 2 T cell receptor beta chains were all read from a single sample in a study of T cells in Graves' hyperthyroidism and ophthalmopathy. TCR beta CDR3 region amplification was performed from RNA transcripts. A first-round RT-PCR of the TCR CDR3 used the HTBI primer set. TCRdb ran MiXCR on the multiplex PCR reads and lists one entry per CDR3 protein. This table has 500,000 to 650,000 distinct CDR3 sequences, approximately 17% appearing once. Sequencing was done on a sample of blood. The receptors were gathered from a woman in her late teens or twenties with Graves' ophthalmopathy.

This chain joins TRBV5-1 and TRBJ2-7; 12 bases align to TRBD2. Germline V gives CDR1 SGHRS, CDR2 YFSETQ. This CDR3 comprises 15 residues. V shed 4 bases and J 2 bases; nucleotides not matched to a gene: 4. CDR3 residues: CASSPSGGGTYEQYF. The DNA for the CDR3 is TGCGCCAGCAGCCCTAGCGGGGGGGGCACCTACGAGCAGTACTTC.

At least ten counts were recorded for this clonotype. The V gene is TRBV10-3, the J gene TRBJ1-5; D might be TRBD1 (5 bases). Germline CDR1 is ENHRY and CDR2 is SYGVKD. This CDR3 spans 14 amino acids. Between the trimmed V and J ends, which lost 6 bases and 2 bases, there was a span of 11 bases. CDR3 amino acids: CAIRPGGGNQPQHF. The CDR3 DNA follows: TGTGCCATCAGACCGGGGGGGGGCAATCAGCCCCAGCATTTT.